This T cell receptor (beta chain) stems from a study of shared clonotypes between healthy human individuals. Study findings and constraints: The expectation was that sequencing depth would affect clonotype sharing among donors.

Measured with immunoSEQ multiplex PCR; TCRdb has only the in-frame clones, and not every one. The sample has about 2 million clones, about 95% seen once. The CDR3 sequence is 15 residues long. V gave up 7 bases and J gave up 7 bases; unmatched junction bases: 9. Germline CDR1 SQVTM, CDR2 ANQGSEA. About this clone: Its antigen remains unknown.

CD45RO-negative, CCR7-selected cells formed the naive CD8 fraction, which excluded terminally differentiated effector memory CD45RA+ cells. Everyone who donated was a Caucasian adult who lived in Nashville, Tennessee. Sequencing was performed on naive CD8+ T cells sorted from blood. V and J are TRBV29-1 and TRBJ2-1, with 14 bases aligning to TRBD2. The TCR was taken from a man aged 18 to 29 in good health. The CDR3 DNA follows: TGCAGCGCTCCGGGACTAGCGGGAGTGTTGAATGAGCAGTTCTTC. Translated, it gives CSAPGLAGVLNEQFF.